This T cell receptor (beta chain) originates from a study of response to subunit inactivated influenza vaccine. TCRdb recomputed calls from the RT-PCR reads with MiXCR, one row per CDR3 protein. Found here are some 540,000 distinct CDR3 sequences, approximately 22% of them singletons; the top ten hold about 2.8%. This clonotype was observed a few times. The germline CDR1 and CDR2 sequences are MNHEY and SMNVEV (reference sequence). Trimming removed 5 bases from V and 6 bases from J; junction bases left unmatched: 14. There are 17 residues in the CDR3. The sample also formed part of further work on T cells expressing NK-cell markers. That work contributes: 5'RACE template switching with UMIs produced the TCR beta cDNA. CD3+CD56+NKG2C+, CD3+CD56+NKG2C- and CD3+CD56-NKG2C+ T cells, once sorted, supplied the TCR beta repertoires. Within the sequenced cohort of eight donors, seven exhibited HCMV seropositivity and one was seronegative. HCMV specificity of expanded NKG2C+ T cell clones remained unclear.

Source: CD4+ T cells sorted from PBMCs, taken 11 to 12 days after vaccination. The origin of this receptor is a man aged 45-65 years who received an inactivated influenza vaccine. The chain uses TRBV27 and TRBJ2-2; 8 bases are a match to TRBD2. The chain's CDR3 is CASSPLWGAGGAGELFF. As DNA, the CDR3 is TGTGCCAGCAGTCCGCTTTGGGGTGCGGGAGGCGCCGGGGAGCTGTTTTTT.